This TCR beta chain was documented in a study of shared clonotypes between healthy human individuals. In the study overall: Three men and a couple of women, aged 18 to 49, were donors.

Naive CD8 isolation took CD45RO-negative cells positively selected for CCR7 and excluded terminally differentiated effector memory CD45RA+ cells. V trimming: 4 bases; J trimming: 6 bases; junction bases outside the gene matches: 12. This CDR3 is built from 14 residues. The germline gives CDR1 SQVTM, CDR2 ANQGSEA. Clones were sequenced by immunoSEQ multiplex PCR, and TCRdb holds only the in-frame ones, with some missing. The repertoire has about 700,000 clones, just over 90% of them found once; the top ten carry approximately 25%. V usage is TRBV29-1 and J usage is TRBJ2-7; TRBD2 matches at 7 bases. The receptor comes from a man aged 30 to 45 in good health. The specimen was naive CD8+ T cells sorted from blood. CDR3 nucleotide sequence: TGCAGCGTTGTTGGGCGGGAGATAGCGGGCGAGCAGTACTTC. It yields the protein CSVVGREIAGEQYF.